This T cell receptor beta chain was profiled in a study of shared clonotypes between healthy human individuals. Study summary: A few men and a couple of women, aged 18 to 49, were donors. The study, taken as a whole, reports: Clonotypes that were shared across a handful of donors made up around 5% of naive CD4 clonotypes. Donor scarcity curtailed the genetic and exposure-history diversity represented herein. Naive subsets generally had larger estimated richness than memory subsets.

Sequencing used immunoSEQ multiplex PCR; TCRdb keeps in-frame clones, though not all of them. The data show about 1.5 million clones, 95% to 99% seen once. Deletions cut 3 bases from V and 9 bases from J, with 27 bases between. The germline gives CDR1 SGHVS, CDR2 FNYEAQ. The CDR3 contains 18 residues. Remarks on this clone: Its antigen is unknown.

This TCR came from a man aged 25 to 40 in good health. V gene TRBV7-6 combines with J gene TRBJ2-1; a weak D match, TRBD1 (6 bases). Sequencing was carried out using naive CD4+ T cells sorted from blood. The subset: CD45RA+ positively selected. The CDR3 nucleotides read TGTGCCAGCAGCTTCTCGCCTAACAGGGAACGGGACCGGAGTGAGCAGTTCTTC. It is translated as CASSFSPNRERDRSEQFF.